This T cell receptor (beta chain) derives from a study of cytomegalovirus exposure and HLA in healthy donors. On the study more broadly: The approximately 130 validation repertoires and the approximately 630 first-cohort repertoires shared a platform, a later analysis reported. Study-level points and caveats: The study recorded 150 to 200 TCR beta chains that were cytomegalovirus-associated. The finding came from a later analysis; first-cohort TCR clusters tended to co-occur in the 95 to 150 validation repertoires.

The protocol was immunoSEQ multiplex PCR, while the TCRdb copy is restricted to in-frame clones and leaves out a portion. The sample lists 250,000 to 350,000 clones; 75% to 90% were seen once. CDR1 MNHEY and CDR2 SMNVEV come from the germline V gene (reference sequence). The CDR3 is 11 amino acids. Trimming stripped 6 bases from V and 5 bases from J, with 8 bases between. As to this clone: Its antigen is as yet unknown.

This receptor was identified in a woman between 25 and 40 years old in good health and CMV-seropositive. The V call is TRBV27, the J call TRBJ2-7; possibly TRBD1 or TRBD2 for D (5 bases each). Sequenced input: PBMCs. The CDR3 DNA is TGTGCCAGCAGCCGAGGGGACGAGCAGTACTTC. This codes for CASSRGDEQYF.